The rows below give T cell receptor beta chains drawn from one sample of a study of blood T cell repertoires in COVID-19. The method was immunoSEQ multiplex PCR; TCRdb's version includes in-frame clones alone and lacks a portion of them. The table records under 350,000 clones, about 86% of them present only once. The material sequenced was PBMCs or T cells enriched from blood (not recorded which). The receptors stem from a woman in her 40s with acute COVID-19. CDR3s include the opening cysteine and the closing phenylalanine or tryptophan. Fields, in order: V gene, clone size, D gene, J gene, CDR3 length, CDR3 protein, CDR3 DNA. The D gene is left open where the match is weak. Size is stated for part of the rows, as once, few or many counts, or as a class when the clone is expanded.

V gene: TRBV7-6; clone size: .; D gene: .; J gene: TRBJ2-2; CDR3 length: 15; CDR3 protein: CASSLERAGTGELFF; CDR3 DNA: TGTGCCAGCAGCTTAGAGCGGGCGGGCACCGGGGAGCTGTTTTTT
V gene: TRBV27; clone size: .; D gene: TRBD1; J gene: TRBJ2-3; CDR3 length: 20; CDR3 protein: CASRFKPPTPTGVVSDTQYF; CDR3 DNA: TGTGCCAGCAGGTTTAAGCCCCCTACCCCTACAGGGGTCGTCTCGGACACGCAGTATTTT
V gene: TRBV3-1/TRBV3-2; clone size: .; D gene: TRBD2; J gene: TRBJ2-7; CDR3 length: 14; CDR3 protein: CASSQTSGSYEQYF; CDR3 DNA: TGTGCCAGCAGCCAGACTAGCGGCTCCTACGAGCAGTACTTC
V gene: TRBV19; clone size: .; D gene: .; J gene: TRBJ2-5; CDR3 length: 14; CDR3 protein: CASSMAGAVETQYF; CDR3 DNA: TGTGCCAGTAGTATGGCAGGGGCGGTGGAGACCCAGTACTTC
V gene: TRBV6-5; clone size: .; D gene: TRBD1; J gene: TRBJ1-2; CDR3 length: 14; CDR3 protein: CASSSWTGGYGYTF; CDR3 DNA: TGTGCCAGCAGTTCGTGGACAGGTGGCTATGGCTACACCTTC
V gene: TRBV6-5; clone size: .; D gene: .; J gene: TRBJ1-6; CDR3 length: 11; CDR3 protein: CASSRTVALHF; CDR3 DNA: TGTGCCAGCAGCAGGACAGTTGCCCTCCACTTT
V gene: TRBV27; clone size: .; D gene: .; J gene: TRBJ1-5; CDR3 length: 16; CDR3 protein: CASSRAGTKSGQPQHF; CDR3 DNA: TGTGCCAGCAGCCGAGCCGGGACAAAATCGGGTCAGCCCCAGCATTTT
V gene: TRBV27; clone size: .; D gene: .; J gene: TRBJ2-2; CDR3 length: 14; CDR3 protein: CASSPGSSTGELFF; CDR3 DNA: TGTGCCAGCAGTCCCGGTAGCTCTACCGGGGAGCTGTTTTTT
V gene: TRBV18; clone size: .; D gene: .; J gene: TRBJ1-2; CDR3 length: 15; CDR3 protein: CASSPGAASSYGYTF; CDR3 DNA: TGTGCCAGCTCACCAGGGGCAGCAAGCTCCTATGGCTACACCTTC
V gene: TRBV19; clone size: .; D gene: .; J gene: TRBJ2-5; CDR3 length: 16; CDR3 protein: CASSPWGRLTQETQYF; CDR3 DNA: TGTGCCAGTAGCCCTTGGGGCAGGCTAACCCAAGAGACCCAGTACTTC
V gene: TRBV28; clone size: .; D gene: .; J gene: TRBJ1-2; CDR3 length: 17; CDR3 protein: CASSAPGGQPHNYGYTF; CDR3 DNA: TGTGCCAGCAGTGCCCCCGGAGGACAGCCTCATAACTATGGCTACACCTTC
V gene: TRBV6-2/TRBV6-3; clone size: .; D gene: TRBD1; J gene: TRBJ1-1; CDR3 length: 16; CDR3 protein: CASSKGQGQRSTEAFF; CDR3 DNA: TGTGCCAGCAGTAAAGGACAGGGGCAACGGAGCACTGAAGCTTTCTTT
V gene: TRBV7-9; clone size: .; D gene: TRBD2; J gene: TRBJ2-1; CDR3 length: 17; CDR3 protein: CASSPWGSGAASNEQFF; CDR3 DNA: TGTGCCAGCAGCCCCTGGGGTAGCGGGGCCGCAAGCAATGAGCAGTTCTTC
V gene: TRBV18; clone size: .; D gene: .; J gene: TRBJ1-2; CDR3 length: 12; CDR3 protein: CASSEGNYGYTF; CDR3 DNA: TGTGCCAGCTCCGAGGGAAACTATGGCTACACCTTC
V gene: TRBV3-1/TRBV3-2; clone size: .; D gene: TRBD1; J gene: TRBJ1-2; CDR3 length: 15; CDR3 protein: CASSPESGGRSGYTF; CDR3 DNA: TGTGCCAGCAGCCCTGAGTCAGGGGGACGTAGTGGCTACACCTTC
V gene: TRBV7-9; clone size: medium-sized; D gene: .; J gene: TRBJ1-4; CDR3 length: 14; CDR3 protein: CASSLRIGGEKLFF; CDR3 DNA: TGTGCCAGCAGCTTAAGGATAGGGGGAGAAAAACTGTTTTTT
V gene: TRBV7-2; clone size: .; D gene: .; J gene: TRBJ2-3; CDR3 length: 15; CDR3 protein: CASSPLDPLTDTQYF; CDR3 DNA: TGTGCCAGCAGCCCACTAGACCCACTCACAGATACGCAGTATTTT
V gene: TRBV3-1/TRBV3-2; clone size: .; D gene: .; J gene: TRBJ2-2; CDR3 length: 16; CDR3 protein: CASSQRFPGSPGELFF; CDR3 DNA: TGTGCCAGCAGCCAGCGATTTCCAGGTTCCCCCGGGGAGCTGTTTTTT
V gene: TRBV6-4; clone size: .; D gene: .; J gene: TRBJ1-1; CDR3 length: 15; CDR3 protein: CASRTRSEANTEAFF; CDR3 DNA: TGTGCCAGCAGGACTAGGTCGGAAGCAAACACTGAAGCTTTCTTT
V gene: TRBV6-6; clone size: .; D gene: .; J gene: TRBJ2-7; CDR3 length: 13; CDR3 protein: CASRSEARYEQYF; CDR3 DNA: TGTGCCAGCAGATCCGAGGCCCGATACGAGCAGTACTTC
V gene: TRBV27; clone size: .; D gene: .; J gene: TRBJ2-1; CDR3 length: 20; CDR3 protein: CASSPYLRGPLQREHNEQFF; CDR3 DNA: TGTGCCAGCAGTCCTTACCTCAGGGGGCCCCTGCAGCGGGAACACAATGAGCAGTTCTTC
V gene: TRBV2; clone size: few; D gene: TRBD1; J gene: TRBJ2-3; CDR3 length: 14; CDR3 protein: CASRNRGSPDTQYF; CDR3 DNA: TGTGCCAGCAGGAACAGGGGTTCCCCAGATACGCAGTATTTT
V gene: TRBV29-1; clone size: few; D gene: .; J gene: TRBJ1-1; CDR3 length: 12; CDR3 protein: CSVSKFNTEAFF; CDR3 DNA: TGCAGCGTTTCTAAGTTTAACACTGAAGCTTTCTTT
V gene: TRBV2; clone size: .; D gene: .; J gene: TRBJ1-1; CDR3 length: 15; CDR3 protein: CASREGTGRGTEAFF; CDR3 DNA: TGTGCCAGCAGGGAAGGTACAGGGAGGGGCACTGAAGCTTTCTTT
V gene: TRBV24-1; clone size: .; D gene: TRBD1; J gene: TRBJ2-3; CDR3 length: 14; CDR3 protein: CATSDDQGADTQYF; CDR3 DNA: TGTGCCACCAGTGACGACCAGGGGGCAGATACGCAGTATTTT
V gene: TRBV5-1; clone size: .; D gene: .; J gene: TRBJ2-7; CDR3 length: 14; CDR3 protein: CASSFGGSSYEQYF; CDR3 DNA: TGCGCCAGCAGCTTCGGAGGGAGCTCCTACGAGCAGTACTTC
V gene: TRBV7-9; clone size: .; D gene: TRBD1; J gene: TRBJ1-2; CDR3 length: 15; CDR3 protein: CASSPTGLRNYGYTF; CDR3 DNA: TGTGCCAGCAGCCCGACAGGGCTAAGGAACTATGGCTACACCTTC
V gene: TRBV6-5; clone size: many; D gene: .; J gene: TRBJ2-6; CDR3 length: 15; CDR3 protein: CASSFQGHGANVLTF; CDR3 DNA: TGTGCCAGCAGTTTCCAGGGGCACGGGGCCAACGTCCTGACTTTC
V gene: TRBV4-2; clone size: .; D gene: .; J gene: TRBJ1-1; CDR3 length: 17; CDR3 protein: CASSPPRAQGRPPEAFF; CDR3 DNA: TGTGCCAGCAGCCCCCCGCGGGCCCAGGGGCGCCCCCCTGAAGCTTTCTTT
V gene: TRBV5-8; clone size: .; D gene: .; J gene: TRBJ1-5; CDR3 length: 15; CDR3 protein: CASRLPEQGGQPQHF; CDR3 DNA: TGTGCCAGCAGACTGCCAGAACAGGGCGGTCAGCCCCAGCATTTT
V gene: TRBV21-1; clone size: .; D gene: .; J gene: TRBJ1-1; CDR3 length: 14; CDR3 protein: CASSIDIRTTEAFF; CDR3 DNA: TGTGCCAGCAGCATTGACATTCGTACCACTGAAGCTTTCTTT
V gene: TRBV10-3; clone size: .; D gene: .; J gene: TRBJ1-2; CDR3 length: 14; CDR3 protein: CAISPAGDGYGYTF; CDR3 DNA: TGTGCCATCAGCCCGGCAGGGGACGGCTATGGCTACACCTTC
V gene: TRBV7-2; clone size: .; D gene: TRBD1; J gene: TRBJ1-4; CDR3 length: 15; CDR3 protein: CASSLTGDYNEKLFF; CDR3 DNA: TGTGCCAGCAGCTTGACAGGGGATTATAATGAAAAACTGTTTTTT
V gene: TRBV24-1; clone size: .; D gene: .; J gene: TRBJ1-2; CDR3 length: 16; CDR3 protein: CATSDNLGLQAYGYTF; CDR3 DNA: TGTGCCACCAGTGATAACCTCGGTTTGCAGGCCTATGGCTACACCTTC
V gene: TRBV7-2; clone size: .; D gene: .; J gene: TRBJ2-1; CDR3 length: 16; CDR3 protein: CASSLGPRGIYNEQFF; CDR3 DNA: TGTGCCAGCAGCTTAGGCCCCCGCGGGATCTACAATGAGCAGTTCTTC
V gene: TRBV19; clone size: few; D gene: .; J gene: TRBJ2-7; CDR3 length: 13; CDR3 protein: CASSMDSRSEQYF; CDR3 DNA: TGTGCCAGTAGCATGGACTCACGCTCTGAGCAGTACTTC
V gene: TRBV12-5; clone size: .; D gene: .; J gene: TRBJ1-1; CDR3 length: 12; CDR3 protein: CASGQGSAEAFF; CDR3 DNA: TGTGCTAGTGGCCAGGGGTCCGCTGAAGCTTTCTTT
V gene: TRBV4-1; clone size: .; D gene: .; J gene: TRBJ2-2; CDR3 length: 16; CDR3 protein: CASTRDRTVSTGELFF; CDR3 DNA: TGCGCCAGCACCCGGGACCGGACAGTAAGCACCGGGGAGCTGTTTTTT
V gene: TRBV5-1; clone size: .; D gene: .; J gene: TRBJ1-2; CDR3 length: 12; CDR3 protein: CASSLGTGGYTF; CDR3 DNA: TGCGCCAGCAGCTTGGGGACGGGGGGCTACACCTTC
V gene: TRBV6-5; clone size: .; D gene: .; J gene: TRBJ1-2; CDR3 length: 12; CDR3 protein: CASSYGGYGYTF; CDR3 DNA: TGTGCCAGCAGTTACGGCGGCTATGGCTACACCTTC
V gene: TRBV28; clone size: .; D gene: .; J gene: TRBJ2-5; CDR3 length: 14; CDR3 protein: CASSSSGVGETQYF; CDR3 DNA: .
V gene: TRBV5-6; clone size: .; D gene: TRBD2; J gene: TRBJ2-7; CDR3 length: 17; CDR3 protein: CASSSGLAGGISYEQYF; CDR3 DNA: TGTGCCAGCAGTTCCGGACTAGCGGGGGGGATCTCCTACGAGCAGTACTTC
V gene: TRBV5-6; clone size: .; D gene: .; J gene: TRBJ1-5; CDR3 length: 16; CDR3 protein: CASSSSGGQVNQPQHF; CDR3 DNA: TGTGCCAGCAGCTCGTCCGGGGGGCAGGTCAATCAGCCCCAGCATTTT
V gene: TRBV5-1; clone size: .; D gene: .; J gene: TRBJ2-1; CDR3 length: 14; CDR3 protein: CASSLGGSYNEQFF; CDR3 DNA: TGCGCCAGCAGCCTAGGGGGCTCCTACAATGAGCAGTTCTTC
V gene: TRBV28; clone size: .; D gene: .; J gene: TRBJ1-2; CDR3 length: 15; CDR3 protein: CASSLAGGQIYGYTF; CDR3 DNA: TGTGCCAGCAGTTTGGCCGGTGGGCAGATCTATGGCTACACCTTC
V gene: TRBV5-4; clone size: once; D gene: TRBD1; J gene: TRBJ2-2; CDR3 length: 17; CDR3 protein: CASSPAGGGPNTGELFF; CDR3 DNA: TGTGCCAGCAGCCCGGCAGGGGGCGGTCCGAACACCGGGGAGCTGTTTTTT
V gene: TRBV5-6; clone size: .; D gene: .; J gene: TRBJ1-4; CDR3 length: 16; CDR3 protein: CASSPKLEQGYEKLFF; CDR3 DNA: TGTGCCAGCAGCCCCAAGTTGGAGCAGGGTTATGAAAAACTGTTTTTT
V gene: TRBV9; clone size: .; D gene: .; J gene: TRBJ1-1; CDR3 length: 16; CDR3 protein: CASSPALDSPNTEAFF; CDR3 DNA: TGTGCCAGCAGCCCCGCCCTAGACAGCCCGAACACTGAAGCTTTCTTT
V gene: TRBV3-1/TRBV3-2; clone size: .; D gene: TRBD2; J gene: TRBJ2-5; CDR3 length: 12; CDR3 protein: CASRGVQETQYF; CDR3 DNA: TGTGCCAGCCGGGGGGTACAAGAGACCCAGTACTTC
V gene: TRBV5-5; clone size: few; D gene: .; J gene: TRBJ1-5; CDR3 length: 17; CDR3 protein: CASSPIYGRGSNQPQHF; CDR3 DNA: TGTGCCAGCAGCCCAATTTACGGTAGGGGTAGCAATCAGCCCCAGCATTTT
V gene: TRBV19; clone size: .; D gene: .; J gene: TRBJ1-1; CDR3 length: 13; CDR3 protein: CASSPKLVGESFF; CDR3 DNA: TGTGCCAGTAGCCCAAAATTGGTCGGTGAATCTTTCTTT
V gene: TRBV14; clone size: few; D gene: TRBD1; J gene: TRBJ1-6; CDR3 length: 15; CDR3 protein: CASSLFGTANSPLHF; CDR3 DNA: TGTGCCAGCAGCCTGTTCGGGACAGCTAATTCACCCCTCCACTTT
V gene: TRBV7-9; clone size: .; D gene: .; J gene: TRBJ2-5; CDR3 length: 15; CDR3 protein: CASSLFGPTQETQYF; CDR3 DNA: TGTGCCAGCAGCTTATTTGGGCCGACGCAAGAGACCCAGTACTTC
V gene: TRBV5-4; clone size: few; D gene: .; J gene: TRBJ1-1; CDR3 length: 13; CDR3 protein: CASSLMGGTEAFF; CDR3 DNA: TGTGCCAGCAGCTTGATGGGAGGGACTGAAGCTTTCTTT
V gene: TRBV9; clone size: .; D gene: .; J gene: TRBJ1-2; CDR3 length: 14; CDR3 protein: CASSVAGNNYGYTF; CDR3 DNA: TGTGCCAGCAGCGTAGCGGGTAATAACTATGGCTACACCTTC
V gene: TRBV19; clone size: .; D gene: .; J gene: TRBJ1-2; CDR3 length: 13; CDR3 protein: CASSPRESYGYTF; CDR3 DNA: TGTGCCAGTAGCCCCAGGGAAAGCTATGGCTACACCTTC
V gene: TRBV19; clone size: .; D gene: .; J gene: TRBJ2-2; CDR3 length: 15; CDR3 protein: CASSIGHPNTGELFF; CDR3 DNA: TGTGCCAGTAGTATAGGACACCCGAACACCGGGGAGCTGTTTTTT